These 15 T cell receptor beta chains came from one sample sequenced in a study of CD8 T cells in ankylosing spondylitis. TCRdb re-analysed the 5' RACE reads in MiXCR, keeping a single row per CDR3 protein. The profile shows about 89,000 distinct CDR3 sequences, 27% of them singletons. The source material was blood, either unsorted or a sorted T cell fraction (not recorded which). The source of these receptors is a male donor with ankylosing spondylitis or in good health (not recorded which).

This clonotype was seen more than once but under ten times. The chain joins TRBV12-3 or TRBV12-4 to TRBJ2-1; 9 bases map to TRBD2. The CDR3 is made up of 15 amino acids. V shed 5 bases and J 4 bases; nucleotides not matched to a gene: 6. CDR3 in amino acids: CASSPGLALYNEQFF. Written as DNA, the CDR3 is TGTGCCAGCAGTCCCGGACTAGCGCTGTACAATGAGCAGTTCTTC.

V gene TRBV15 combines with J gene TRBJ2-3, with TRBD2 matching over 8 bases. The germline V gene has CDR1 LNHNV and CDR2 YYDKDF (reference sequence). Trimming took 2 bases from V and 5 from J; bases not matched to a gene: 6. The CDR3 has 15 amino acids. The CDR3 DNA is TGTGCCACCAGCAGACTTAGCGGGATTGGAGATACGCAGTATTTT. This encodes CATSRLSGIGDTQYF.

There are many counts of this clonotype. The V call is TRBV20-1, the J call TRBJ1-1; D is perhaps TRBD1 (6 bases). The CDR3 is made up of 15 amino acids. Trimming left V 1 base short and J 4 bases short, with 16 bases between. CDR1 DFQATT and CDR2 SNEGSKA come from the germline V gene (reference sequence). CDR3 amino acids: CSARGSYRAGTEAFF. In DNA form, the CDR3 reads TGCAGTGCTAGAGGCAGTTACAGGGCCGGCACTGAAGCTTTCTTT.

This chain's CDR3 is CASSEQGAAGNTIYF. CDR3 coding DNA: TGTGCCAGCAGCGAACAGGGGGCGGCTGGAAACACCATATATTTT. This sequence joins TRBV7-9 and TRBJ1-3, with TRBD1 identical over 9 bases. Germline trimming cut 5 bases from V and 2 bases from J; bases unmatched to any gene: 4. In germline, CDR1 is SEHNR, CDR2 FQNEAQ (reference sequence). The CDR3 has 15 amino acids.

J is TRBJ2-3 and V is TRBV9; a possible D gene is TRBD1 (6 bases). The V end lost 2 bases, the J end lost 5 bases, and 9 bases lay between the germline ends. CDR1 is SGDLS, CDR2 YYNGEE, per germline. The CDR3 sequence is 13 residues long. CDR3 nucleotide sequence: TGTGCCAGCAGCGTTTCAGGGGAAGATACGCAGTATTTT. Its protein is CASSVSGEDTQYF.

At least ten counts were recorded for this clonotype. V is TRBV20-1 and J is TRBJ2-1; the match to TRBD2 covers 8 bases. The trim removed 5 bases at V and 6 bases at J, leaving 21 bases unmatched. This CDR3 contains 18 residues. Germline V gene sequence: CDR1 DFQATT, CDR2 SNEGSKA (reference sequence). CDR3 DNA: TGCAGTGCTTCCTTCGGGGGGGACATAAACCGATTCGTCAATGAGCAGTTCTTC. Translated: CSASFGGDINRFVNEQFF.

The chain couples TRBV5-1 to TRBJ1-6; TRBD1 aligns across 7 bases. Germline V gives CDR1 SGHRS, CDR2 YFSETQ. V gave up 5 bases and J gave up 8 bases; unmatched junction bases: 16. The CDR3 loop spans 17 amino acids. CDR3 protein: CASRSPETGHFDSPLHF. The CDR3 DNA reads TGCGCCAGCAGGTCGCCGGAGACAGGGCATTTTGATTCACCCCTCCACTTT.

Here the CDR3 reads CASSAQPQHF. CDR3 in DNA: TGTGCCAGCTCCGCCCAGCCCCAGCATTTT. The chain combines TRBV5-5 with TRBJ1-5; D unresolved. Trimming stripped 7 bases from V and 7 bases from J, with 6 bases between. Germline loops: CDR1 SGHKS, CDR2 YYEKEE (reference sequence). The CDR3 totals 10 residues.

This clonotype has a count of ten or more. The CDR3 DNA is TGCAGCGCCGGGGGGGGACAGCCCAACGGGGAGCTGTTTTTT. Protein: CSAGGGQPNGELFF. The gene calls are TRBV29-1 and TRBJ2-2, with D perhaps matching TRBD2 (8 bases). The V end lost 7 bases, the J end lost 7 bases, and 19 bases lay between the germline ends. Germline-derived CDR1 and CDR2 are SQVTM and ANQGSEA. The CDR3 covers 14 residues.

This clonotype was picked up many times. The chain employs TRBV5-8 and TRBJ2-3; D tentatively fits TRBD1 or TRBD2 (5 bases each). The germline V and J ends were trimmed by 0 bases and 6 bases, with 14 bases remaining between them. Germline V gene sequence: CDR1 SGHTS, CDR2 YDEGEE. This CDR3 is 15 amino acids long. Here the CDR3 DNA reads TGTGCCAGCAGCTTGGCCCGGGGCCTCCTGGATACGCAGTATTTT. Translated, it gives CASSLARGLLDTQYF.

In DNA form, the CDR3 reads TGTGCCACCACCCAAGGAGTGGGGACTAGCGGGAGTTCCAATGAGCAGTTCTTC. As protein: CATTQGVGTSGSSNEQFF. The chain combines TRBV3-1 with TRBJ2-1, with TRBD2 matching 14 bases. Trimming cost V 10 bases and J 6 bases; bases outside gene matches: 17. The CDR3 runs 18 residues. The germline CDR1 and CDR2 sequences are LGHDT and YNNKEL (reference sequence).

In this sample, this clonotype turned up once. The CDR3 nucleotides are TGTGCCAGCTCACCCTTGAGGGGGCTTGAGCAGTTCTTC. Translation: CASSPLRGLEQFF. The rearrangement links TRBV18 to TRBJ2-1; 7 positions match TRBD1. CDR1 is KGHSH and CDR2 is LQKENI in the germline V gene. CDR3 length equals 13 residues. With 3 bases clipped from V and 9 bases from J, the junction kept 5 bases outside the gene matches.

The table lists this clonotype with many counts. The CDR3 region has the DNA TGCAGCCCCCGTTGGGCGGATACGCAGTATTTT. Its protein is CSPRWADTQYF. This chain connects TRBV29-1 to TRBJ2-3; no clear D gene. Germline lookup yields CDR1 SQVTM and CDR2 ANQGSEA. Trimming pared 8 bases from V and 6 bases from J, leaving 12 bases between. The CDR3 is made up of 11 amino acids.

There are many counts of this clonotype. This chain joins TRBV20-1 and TRBJ1-1; D not certain. Germline V gene data show CDR1 as DFQATT and CDR2 as SNEGSKA (reference sequence). The CDR3 loop spans 14 amino acids. The V gene lost 0 bases and the J gene lost 1 base, with 9 bases spanning the gap. CDR3 sequence reads: CSARELLPNTEAFF. CDR3 DNA sequence: TGCAGTGCTAGAGAACTCCTCCCGAACACTGAAGCTTTCTTT.

The chain uses TRBV7-9 and TRBJ1-1; 8 nucleotides match TRBD1. This CDR3 is 14 amino acids long. V was clipped by 1 base and J by 5 bases; unmatched bases: 3. CDR1 and CDR2 (germline): SEHNR, FQNEAQ (reference sequence). The CDR3 DNA reads TGTGCCAGCAGCTTAGGACAGGGGAAGACTGAAGCTTTCTTT. It yields the protein CASSLGQGKTEAFF.